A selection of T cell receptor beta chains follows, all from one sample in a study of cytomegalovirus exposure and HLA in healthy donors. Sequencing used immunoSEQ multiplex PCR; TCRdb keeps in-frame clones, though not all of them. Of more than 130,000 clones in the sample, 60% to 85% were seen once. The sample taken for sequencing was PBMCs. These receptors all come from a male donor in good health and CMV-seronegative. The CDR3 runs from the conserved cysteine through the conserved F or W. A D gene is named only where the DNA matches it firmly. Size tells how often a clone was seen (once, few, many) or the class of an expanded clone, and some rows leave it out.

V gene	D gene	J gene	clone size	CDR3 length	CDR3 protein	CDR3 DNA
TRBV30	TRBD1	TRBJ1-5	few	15	CAWSVQTGGNQPQHF	TGTGCCTGGAGTGTACAAACAGGGGGCAATCAGCCCCAGCATTTT
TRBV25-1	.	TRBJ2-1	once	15	CASSGAGASYNEQFF	TGTGCCAGCAGTGGGGCGGGGGCATCCTACAATGAGCAGTTCTTC
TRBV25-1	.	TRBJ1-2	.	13	CASTQAGRYGYTF	TGTGCCAGCACCCAGGCAGGGAGGTATGGCTACACCTTC
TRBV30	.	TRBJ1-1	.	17	CAWSQTSRWTHPTEAFF	TGTGCCTGGAGCCAGACGTCGAGGTGGACTCACCCCACTGAAGCTTTCTTT
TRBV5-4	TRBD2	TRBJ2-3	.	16	CASGRGLAGSTDTQYF	TGTGCCAGCGGTCGAGGACTAGCGGGGAGTACAGATACGCAGTATTTT
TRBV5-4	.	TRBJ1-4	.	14	CASSTGTSREKLFF	TGTGCCAGCAGCACCGGGACAAGCAGAGAAAAACTGTTTTTT
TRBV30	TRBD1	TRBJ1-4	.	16	CARTYRGRGTNEKLFF	TGTGCCCGGACATACAGGGGGCGAGGAACTAATGAAAAACTGTTTTTT
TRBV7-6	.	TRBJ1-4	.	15	CASSLEGTGGEKLFF	TGTGCCAGCAGCTTAGAAGGGACGGGGGGTGAAAAACTGTTTTTT
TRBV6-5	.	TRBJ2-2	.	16	CASSFAVSANTGELFF	TGTGCCAGCAGTTTTGCGGTGTCCGCGAACACCGGGGAGCTGTTTTTT
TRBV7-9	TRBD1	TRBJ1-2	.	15	CASSYVGQGEFGYTF	TGTGCCAGCAGCTACGTTGGACAGGGAGAGTTTGGCTACACCTTC
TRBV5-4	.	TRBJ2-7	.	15	CASSRDNSPLDEQYF	TGTGCCAGCAGCCGGGACAACTCTCCTTTGGACGAGCAGTACTTC
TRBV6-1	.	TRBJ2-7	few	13	CASTPRLFGEQYF	TGTGCCAGCACTCCCCGGTTGTTCGGCGAGCAGTACTTC
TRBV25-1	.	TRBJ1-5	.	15	CASSDSGLENQPQHF	TGTGCCAGCAGTGACTCGGGACTGGAGAATCAGCCCCAGCATTTT
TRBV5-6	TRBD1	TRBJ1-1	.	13	CASTNTGATEAFF	TGTGCCAGCACCAATACAGGGGCAACTGAAGCTTTCTTT
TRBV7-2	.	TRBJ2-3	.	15	CASSLIASDADTQYF	TGTGCCAGCAGCTTAATCGCTAGCGACGCAGATACGCAGTATTTT
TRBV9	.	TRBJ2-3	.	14	CASSVVGATDTQYF	TGTGCCAGCAGCGTAGTGGGGGCTACAGATACGCAGTATTTT
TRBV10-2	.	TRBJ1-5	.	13	CASSGGGRQPQHF	TGCGCCAGCAGTGGGGGAGGCCGTCAGCCCCAGCATTTT
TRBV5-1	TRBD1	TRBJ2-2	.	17	CASSLDRALTNTGELFF	TGCGCCAGCAGCCTGGACAGGGCGTTAACGAACACCGGGGAGCTGTTTTTT
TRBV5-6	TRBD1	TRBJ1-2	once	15	CSSSNVGGQGNGYTF	TGTTCCAGCAGCAACGTGGGCGGACAGGGGAATGGCTACACCTTC
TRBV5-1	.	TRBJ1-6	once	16	CASSLGQLSYNSPLHF	TGCGCCAGCAGCTTGGGACAGCTCTCCTATAATTCACCCCTCCACTTT
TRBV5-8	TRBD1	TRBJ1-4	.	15	CASRRTGGAHEKLFF	TGTGCCAGCAGAAGGACAGGGGGCGCCCATGAAAAACTGTTTTTT
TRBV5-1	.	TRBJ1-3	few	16	CASSMTGGTSGNTIYF	TGCGCCAGCAGCATGACTGGGGGGACCTCTGGAAACACCATATATTTT
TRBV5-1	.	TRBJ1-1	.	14	CASRRATGNTEAFF	TGCGCCAGCAGACGTGCCACGGGGAACACTGAAGCTTTCTTT
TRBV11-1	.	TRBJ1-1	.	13	CASSSRGRSGAFF	TGTGCCAGCAGCTCCCGTGGCAGGTCGGGGGCTTTCTTT
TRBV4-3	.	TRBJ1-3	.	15	CASSQDSGSGNTIYF	TGCGCCAGCAGCCAAGACAGTGGCTCTGGAAACACCATATATTTT
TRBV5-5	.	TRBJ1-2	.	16	CASSLARHSTIYGYTF	TGTGCCAGCAGCTTGGCGCGTCACAGTACAATCTATGGCTACACCTTC
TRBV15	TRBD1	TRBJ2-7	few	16	CATSRDRDSRSYEQYF	TGTGCCACCAGCAGAGATCGGGACAGCCGATCCTACGAGCAGTACTTC
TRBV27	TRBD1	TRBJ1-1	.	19	CASKPLGIGQGIFHTEAFF	TGTGCCAGCAAGCCGCTGGGGATAGGACAGGGGATATTTCACACTGAAGCTTTCTTT
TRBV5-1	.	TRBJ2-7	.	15	CASSLGRGYFYEQYF	TGCGCCAGCAGCTTGGGAAGGGGATACTTTTACGAGCAGTACTTC
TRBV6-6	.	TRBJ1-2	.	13	CASLDTEHYGYTF	TGTGCCAGCTTGGACACGGAACACTATGGCTACACCTTC
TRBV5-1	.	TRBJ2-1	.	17	CASSYSRPGMAYNEQFF	TGCGCCAGCAGCTACTCCCGCCCGGGAATGGCCTACAATGAGCAGTTCTTC
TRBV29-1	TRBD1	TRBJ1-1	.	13	CSTTGGYNTEAFF	TGCAGCACGACAGGGGGCTATAACACTGAAGCTTTCTTT
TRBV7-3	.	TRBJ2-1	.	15	CASSLSQGSYNEQFF	TGTGCCAGCAGCTTAAGTCAGGGTTCCTACAATGAGCAGTTCTTC
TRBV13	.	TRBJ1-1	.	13	CASSHDRFTEAFF	TGTGCCAGCAGTCACGACAGATTCACTGAAGCTTTCTTT
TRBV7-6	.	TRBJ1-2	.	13	CASSLGGGLGYTF	TGTGCCAGCAGCTTAGGGGGGGGTCTTGGCTACACCTTC
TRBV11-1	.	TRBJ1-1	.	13	CASSYLTGMEAFF	TGTGCCAGCAGCTACCTAACAGGGATGGAAGCTTTCTTT
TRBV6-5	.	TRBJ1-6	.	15	CSSSRQGPLNSPLHF	TGTTCCAGCAGCCGCCAGGGCCCGTTGAATTCACCCCTCCACTTT
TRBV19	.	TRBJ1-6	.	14	CASSIGFASSPLHF	TGTGCCAGTAGTATAGGGTTTGCGAGTTCACCCCTCCACTTT
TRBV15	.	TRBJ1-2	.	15	CATSRDRGSNYGYTF	TGTGCCACCAGCAGAGACAGGGGAAGTAACTATGGCTACACCTTC
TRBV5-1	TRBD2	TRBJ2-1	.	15	CASSHLLGEGREQFF	TGCGCCAGCAGCCACCTTCTAGGGGAGGGGCGTGAGCAGTTCTTC
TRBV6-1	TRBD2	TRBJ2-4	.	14	CASSGGGGKNIQYF	TGTGCCAGCAGTGGTGGGGGAGGGAAGAACATTCAGTACTTC
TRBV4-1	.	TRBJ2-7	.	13	CASSQQGGNEQYF	TGCGCCAGCAGCCAACAGGGGGGCAACGAGCAGTACTTC
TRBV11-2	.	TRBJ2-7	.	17	CASSLGRGQTVSYEQYF	TGTGCCAGCAGCTTAGGCCGCGGTCAGACCGTCTCCTACGAGCAGTACTTC
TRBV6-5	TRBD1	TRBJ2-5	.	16	CASSYPGTGGVETQYF	TGTGCCAGCAGTTACCCTGGGACAGGGGGCGTCGAGACCCAGTACTTC
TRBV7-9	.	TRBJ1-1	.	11	CASLAVVEAFF	TGTGCCAGCTTGGCGGTAGTAGAAGCTTTCTTT
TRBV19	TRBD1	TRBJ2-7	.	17	CASSGYGSGQGSYEQYF	TGTGCCAGTAGTGGTTACGGATCGGGACAGGGCTCCTACGAGCAGTACTTC
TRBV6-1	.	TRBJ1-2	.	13	CASSEVAGDSYTF	TGTGCCAGCAGTGAAGTTGCCGGGGACAGCTACACCTTC
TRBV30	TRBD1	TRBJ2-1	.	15	CAFTPRDRGQVEQFF	TGTGCCTTCACTCCCCGGGACAGGGGGCAAGTTGAGCAGTTCTTC
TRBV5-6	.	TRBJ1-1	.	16	CASSSGLRGGDTEAFF	TGTGCCAGCAGCTCAGGGCTTCGGGGAGGAGACACTGAAGCTTTCTTT
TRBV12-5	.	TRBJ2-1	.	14	CASGLMDPRDEQFF	TGTGCTAGTGGTTTGATGGACCCCAGGGATGAGCAGTTCTTC
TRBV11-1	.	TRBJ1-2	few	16	CASSPGSTQPDYGYTF	TGTGCCAGCAGCCCAGGATCAACACAACCGGACTATGGCTACACCTTC